A selection of T cell receptor beta chains follows, all from one sample in a study of OX40 agonist ivuxolimab in advanced cancers. Data came from immunoSEQ multiplex PCR; TCRdb stores just in-frame clones and leaves some out. The sample shows approximately 74,000 clones, 80% of them seen only once. The sequenced sample was CD4+ or CD8+ T cells sorted from blood, obtained in a trial of the OX40 agonist ivuxolimab. Source of these receptors: an adult with an advanced solid tumor such as melanoma, head and neck, liver or kidney cancer. Both conserved end residues are part of each CDR3. The order of the fields is clone size, J gene, D gene, V gene, CDR3 DNA, CDR3 protein. The D gene is left open where the match is weak. A clone size is listed for some rows: how often the clone was seen (once, few, many), or a class if it is expanded.

few,TRBJ2-5,NA,TRBV7-9,TGTGCCAGCAGCTCCGTGTCGGGTGGAGAGACCCAGTACTTC,CASSSVSGGETQYF
NA,TRBJ1-1,NA,TRBV2,TGTGCCAGCAGCGCACAGGGAACCCAGAACACTGAAGCTTTCTTT,CASSAQGTQNTEAFF
NA,TRBJ2-7,NA,TRBV18,TGTGCCAGCTCACCAGGGCTTGTCCCCGAGCAGTACTTC,CASSPGLVPEQYF
NA,TRBJ1-1,NA,TRBV12-5,TGTGCTAGTGGTTTGTCCTGGGAAGCTTTCTTT,CASGLSWEAFF
NA,TRBJ2-5,TRBD2,TRBV5-4,TGTGCCAGCAGTCTCCCGACTAGCGGGAGTGAGACCCAGTACTTC,CASSLPTSGSETQYF
NA,TRBJ2-1,NA,TRBV5-6,TGTGCCAGCAGCCACGACGGGGCCCCAAGGGCCGATGAGCAGTTCTTC,CASSHDGAPRADEQFF
NA,TRBJ2-3,NA,TRBV5-1,TGCGCCAGCAGCTCTGCGGAAACGGGAAATACGCAGTATTTT,CASSSAETGNTQYF
NA,TRBJ1-1,NA,TRBV5-1,TGCGCCAGCAGTAAGCAGGGCGTGAACACTGAAGCTTTCTTT,CASSKQGVNTEAFF
NA,TRBJ2-7,NA,TRBV5-1,TGCGCCAGCAGCCCCACAGGGTGGTACGAGCAGTACTTC,CASSPTGWYEQYF
few,TRBJ2-2,NA,TRBV18,TGTGCCAGCTCAGCTGTTACCAACACCGGGGAGCTGTTTTTT,CASSAVTNTGELFF
NA,TRBJ2-7,TRBD2,TRBV18,TGTGCCAGCTCACCAAAGGGCGGGGGGAGCAACGAGCAGTACTTC,CASSPKGGGSNEQYF
NA,TRBJ2-3,TRBD2,TRBV4-2,TGTGCCAGCACCTCGGCCAGCGGGAGGGGTGCAGATACGCAGTATTTT,CASTSASGRGADTQYF
NA,TRBJ1-6,TRBD1,TRBV9,TGTGCCAGCAGCGTAGGTGGGACAGGGGGCTCACCCCTCCACTTT,CASSVGGTGGSPLHF
NA,TRBJ2-3,NA,TRBV30,TGTGCCTGGAGTAATCCCACAGATACGCAGTATTTT,CAWSNPTDTQYF
NA,TRBJ1-1,NA,TRBV12-5,TGTGCTAGTGGTTCGGAGAGAAGTGAAGCTTTCTTT,CASGSERSEAFF
NA,TRBJ1-2,TRBD1,TRBV9,TGTGCCAGCAGCGTAAAGGGACAGGGACATGGCTACACCTTC,CASSVKGQGHGYTF
NA,TRBJ1-2,NA,TRBV6-5,TGTGCCAGCAGTTACTCTCAGTCAGCTAACTATGGCTACACCTTC,CASSYSQSANYGYTF
NA,TRBJ2-1,NA,TRBV7-9,TGTGCCAGCAGCTTAACGGGCTCCTACAATGAGCAGTTCTTC,CASSLTGSYNEQFF
NA,TRBJ1-5,NA,TRBV29-1,TGCAGCGTTGACAGGGGATGTAATCAGCCCCAGCATTTT,CSVDRGCNQPQHF